These 9 T cell receptor beta chains originate from one sample sequenced in a study of PD-1 blockade in classical Hodgkin lymphoma. Each patient's relapse followed autologous stem cell transplantation, and brentuximab vedotin exposure varied. TCRdb keeps only in-frame clones here, not all; method: immunoSEQ multiplex PCR. The sample shows more than 140,000 clones, about 81% of them seen only once. Sequencing used peripheral blood mononuclear cells (PBMCs), obtained before the second cycle of nivolumab. These receptor sequences come from a human donor with classical Hodgkin lymphoma.

The chain links TRBV28 to TRBJ2-1, with D possibly matching TRBD1 (7 bases). The germline V and J ends were trimmed by 6 bases and 10 bases, with 10 bases remaining between them. The CDR3 covers 11 residues. CDR1 and CDR2 from the germline V gene are MDHEN and SYDVKM. The CDR3 coding sequence is TGTGCCAGCAGCGGAGGGGGCGAGCAGTTCTTC. Its translation: CASSGGGEQFF.

The chain links TRBV5-4 to TRBJ2-3, with TRBD2 identical over 11 bases. The CDR3 totals 17 residues. The ends lost 4 bases at V and 0 bases at J; junction bases unmatched: 7. Germline loops: CDR1 SGHNT, CDR2 YYREEE (reference sequence). The CDR3 sequence: CASSQGTSGTSTDTQYF. The CDR3 DNA follows: TGTGCCAGCAGCCAGGGGACTAGCGGAACTAGCACAGATACGCAGTATTTT.

This rearrangement joins TRBV4-2 to TRBJ1-1; D might be TRBD1 (5 bases). The CDR3 runs 15 residues. Trimming shortened V by 5 bases and J by 6 bases, and 19 bases separated the two germline ends. Germline CDR1 LGHNA, CDR2 YNFKEQ. The CDR3 DNA sequence: TGTGCCAGCAGCTCCCCTAGGGGAAGGGTCGCTGAAGCTTTCTTT. Residues: CASSSPRGRVAEAFF.

The J gene is TRBJ2-3, the V gene TRBV10-3; D uncertain. Germline values: CDR1 ENHRY, CDR2 SYGVKD. Deletions cut 3 bases from V and 4 bases from J, with 17 bases between. This CDR3 has 16 amino acids. DNA of the CDR3: TGTGCCATCAGTGACCCTGCGAGACCCCCCGCAGATACGCAGTATTTT. Its protein product is CAISDPARPPADTQYF.

This rearrangement joins TRBV6-5 to TRBJ1-2, with 8 bases fitting TRBD1. Per germline, CDR1 MNHEY and CDR2 SVGAGI. The CDR3 has 12 residues. Unmatched junction bases numbered 5, after V lost 10 bases and J lost 4 bases. The CDR3 spells CAITGTGYGYTF. DNA of the CDR3: TGTGCCATCACGGGGACAGGCTATGGCTACACCTTC.

V is TRBV11-2 and J is TRBJ2-7; TRBD1 agrees at 9 bases. This CDR3 has 16 residues. Germline trimming cut 1 base from V and 2 bases from J; bases unmatched to any gene: 6. CDR1 and CDR2 (germline): SGHAT, FQNNGV. The CDR3 coding sequence is TGTGCCAGCAGCTTAGTAGGTAGGACAGGGGCCTACGAGCAGTACTTC. Its protein is CASSLVGRTGAYEQYF.

This clone showed up just once. This CDR3 is CASSYLAGVSQDTQYF. As DNA, the CDR3 is TGTGCCAGCAGCTACCTAGCGGGAGTATCACAAGATACGCAGTATTTT. The rearrangement uses TRBV7-3 and TRBJ2-3; 10 bases map to TRBD2. The CDR3 has 16 residues. Germline CDR1 and CDR2: SGHTA and FQGTGA. The junction had 9 bases not matched to a gene; V was cut back by 4 bases and J by 5 bases.

Only one count was recorded for this clone. V is TRBV30 and J is TRBJ2-1; 7 bases are shared with TRBD2. V dropped 4 bases and J dropped 7; count of bases not matched to a gene: 4. The CDR3 consists of 12 residues. CDR1 is GTSNPN, CDR2 SVGIG, per germline (reference sequence). The CDR3 DNA is TGTGCCTGGATCGGCGGGAGTAATGAGCAGTTCTTC. Protein: CAWIGGSNEQFF.

This chain joins TRBV5-6 and TRBJ2-5, with D unclear. Trimming removed 0 bases at V and 3 bases at J, with 0 bases between. Germline V gene data show CDR1 as SGHDT and CDR2 as YYEEEE. The CDR3 contains 11 residues. The CDR3 DNA follows: TGTGCCAGCAGCTTGGAAGAGACCCAGTACTTC. Translating gives CASSLEETQYF. The full variable domain, its missing parts supplied by reference TRBV5-6 and TRBJ2-5, is DAGVTQSPTHLIKTRGQQVTLRCSPKSGHDTVSWYQQALGQGPQFIFQYYEEEERQRGNFPDRFSGHQFPNYSSELNVNALLLGDSALYLCASSLEETQYFGPGTRLLVL.